Below are 18 T cell receptor beta chains sequenced from a single sample in a study of blood T cell repertoires in COVID-19. Profiled with immunoSEQ multiplex PCR; TCRdb holds only in-frame clones, not every one. This sample has some 120,000 clones; around 76% occur once, and the top ten carry more than 5%. Sequencing was done on a sample of peripheral blood. These receptors were obtained from a man aged 60-69 years with acute or convalescent COVID-19.

The chain recombines TRBV5-1 with TRBJ2-2; D remains ambiguous. This CDR3 contains 12 residues. CDR1 and CDR2 from the germline V gene are SGHRS and YFSETQ. Deletions cut 0 bases from V and 7 bases from J, with 4 bases between. The CDR3 DNA reads as TGCGCCAGCAGCTTGGCGGGCGGGGAGCTGTTTTTT. It yields the protein CASSLAGGELFF.

V and J are TRBV11-2 and TRBJ1-2; 7 bases map to TRBD1. The CDR3 consists of 14 residues. V gave up 0 bases and J gave up 8 bases; unmatched junction bases: 6. CDR1 and CDR2 (germline): SGHAT, FQNNGV. Written as DNA, the CDR3 is TGTGCCAGCAGCTTAGAGGTGACAGGGAAAGGCTACACCTTC. Translated, it gives CASSLEVTGKGYTF.

A few counts support this clone. The chain recombines TRBV18 with TRBJ1-1; TRBD1 agrees at 12 bases. Germline V gene sequence: CDR1 KGHSH, CDR2 LQKENI. The CDR3 is made up of 16 amino acids. V lost 6 bases and J lost 2; bases outside the gene matches: 7. The CDR3 DNA is TGTGCCAGCTCCCCCGGGGACAGGGGGCGAAACACTGAAGCTTTCTTT. Its protein is CASSPGDRGRNTEAFF.

For this clone: The sample carries other DNA sequences with the same CDR3. The J gene is TRBJ2-1, the V gene TRBV6-1, with 9 bases that match TRBD2. Germline CDR1 MNHNS, CDR2 SASEGT. With 2 bases clipped from V and 2 bases from J, the junction kept 4 bases outside the gene matches. The CDR3 totals 16 residues. The CDR3 bases are TGTGCCAGCAGTGAACCTGGCGGGAGGGCCTACAATGAGCAGTTCTTC. Its translation is CASSEPGGRAYNEQFF.

The chain combines TRBV9 with TRBJ2-1, with 11 bases aligning to TRBD2. This CDR3 is 14 amino acids long. The junction had 2 bases not matched to a gene; V was cut back by 0 bases and J by 9 bases. Germline assignment: CDR1 SGDLS and CDR2 YYNGEE. CDR3 loop: CASSVELAGGEQFF. CDR3 bases: TGTGCCAGCAGCGTAGAGCTAGCGGGGGGTGAGCAGTTCTTC.

This sequence joins TRBV6-5 and TRBJ1-6, with a weak D call TRBD1 (6 bases). V gave up 6 bases and J gave up 9 bases, with 15 bases separating them. Germline lookup yields CDR1 MNHEY and CDR2 SVGAGI. The CDR3 spans 14 residues. CDR3 nucleotide sequence: TGTGCCAGCAGGCCGTCAGGGGTGAGTTCACCCCTCCACTTT. Its protein is CASRPSGVSSPLHF.

The chain is built from TRBV25-1 and TRBJ1-2, with D unresolved. V was pared by 4 bases and J by 4 bases, with 13 bases between. This CDR3 region has 14 residues. Germline V gene lookup returns CDR1 MGHDK and CDR2 SYGVNS. Here the CDR3 DNA reads TGTGCCAGCAGTGCCGGATCCGGGATCTATGGCTACACCTTC. Amino acids: CASSAGSGIYGYTF.

The rearrangement uses TRBV10-3 and TRBJ2-3, with 10 bases lining up with TRBD1. Germline V gene sequence: CDR1 ENHRY, CDR2 SYGVKD. V gave up 6 bases and J gave up 2 bases; unmatched junction bases: 17. The CDR3 runs 19 residues. CDR3 in DNA: TGTGCCATCAGCAGGCAGGGGACAGGGGTTGAGGGGTACACAGATACGCAGTATTTT. Amino acid sequence: CAISRQGTGVEGYTDTQYF.

J is TRBJ1-1 and V is TRBV7-2, with 8 bases that match TRBD1. The CDR3 is made up of 16 amino acids. J gave up 1 base and V 5 bases, and 9 bases lay outside the gene matches. Germline V gene lookup returns CDR1 SGHTA and CDR2 FQGNSA. The CDR3 DNA reads TGTGCCAGCAGCAGAAATCCCGGGACAGGGAACACTGAAGCTTTCTTT. Translating it yields CASSRNPGTGNTEAFF.

This sequence joins TRBV2 and TRBJ1-5, with 9 bases matching TRBD1. Germline V gives CDR1 SNHLY, CDR2 FYNNEI. Losses at the gene ends were 6 bases for V and 5 bases for J; bases not matched to a gene: 8. The length of the CDR3 is 15 residues. DNA for the CDR3: TGTGCCAGCAGACAGGGGGCCAACCCCTATCAGCCCCAGCATTTT. Protein sequence: CASRQGANPYQPQHF.

The chain has TRBV24-1 and TRBJ2-3; TRBD2 matches 8 bases. The length of the CDR3 is 15 residues. V dropped 1 base and J dropped 5; count of bases not matched to a gene: 4. Germline-derived CDR1 and CDR2 are KGHDR and SFDVKD. The CDR3 region is CATSDLSGGGDTQYF. The DNA of the CDR3 is TGTGCCACCAGTGATTTAAGCGGGGGTGGAGATACGCAGTATTTT.

This chain connects TRBV6-4 to TRBJ2-1, with TRBD2 identical over 7 bases. Germline-derived CDR1 and CDR2 are MRHNA and SNTAGT. The V segment lost 4 bases and the J segment 2 bases; nucleotides outside the gene matches: 5. The CDR3 contains 15 residues. The DNA of the CDR3 is TGTGCCAGCAGTGTAGGCCGGGGGGCCTACAATGAGCAGTTCTTC. Translation: CASSVGRGAYNEQFF.

V gene TRBV30 combines with J gene TRBJ1-2, with 9 bases lining up with TRBD1. The germline V gene encodes CDR1 GTSNPN and CDR2 SVGIG (reference sequence). V was pared by 3 bases and J by 6 bases, with 8 bases of the junction left unmatched. There are 14 residues in the CDR3. CDR3 bases: TGTGCCTGGAGACTTACCGGGACAGGGAATGGCTACACCTTC. Protein product: CAWRLTGTGNGYTF.

This chain joins TRBV7-6 and TRBJ1-1; TRBD1 aligns across 8 bases. The CDR3 spans 14 residues. V was clipped by 5 bases and J by 4 bases; unmatched bases: 6. Looked up from germline, CDR1 is SGHVS and CDR2 is FNYEAQ. CDR3 coding DNA: TGTGCCAGCAGCCCAGCTACAGGGGGCACTGAAGCTTTCTTT. Protein sequence: CASSPATGGTEAFF.

The rearrangement links TRBV25-1 to TRBJ2-2, with 9 bases aligning to TRBD2. This CDR3 has 16 amino acids. From germline, CDR1 is MGHDK and CDR2 SYGVNS. V was pared by 8 bases and J by 4 bases, with 11 bases of the junction left unmatched. This chain's CDR3 is CASSGGASGTTGELFF. CDR3 nucleotide sequence: TGTGCCAGCTCGGGAGGGGCTAGCGGGACCACCGGGGAGCTGTTTTTT.

This chain connects TRBV15 to TRBJ2-3; 9 bases line up with TRBD1. The CDR3 spans 13 residues. With V trimmed by 3 bases and J by 10 bases, 5 bases remained unmatched. Germline CDR1 is LNHNV and CDR2 is YYDKDF (reference sequence). CDR3 coding DNA: TGTGCCACCAGCAGGGGACAGGGAAGGGCGCAGTATTTT. This sequence encodes CATSRGQGRAQYF.

There are a few counts of this clone. The chain uses TRBV7-9 and TRBJ1-1; D is possibly TRBD1 (6 bases). V was clipped by 10 bases and J by 1 base, with 16 bases between them. This CDR3 has 14 residues. CDR1 is SEHNR and CDR2 is FQNEAQ in the germline V gene (reference sequence). The CDR3 here is CAILVQGSNTEAFF. The DNA of the CDR3 is TGTGCCATCTTAGTACAGGGTTCGAACACTGAAGCTTTCTTT.

J is TRBJ2-3 and V is TRBV7-8; TRBD2 aligns across 8 bases. The CDR3 is 17 residues long. Germline trimming cut 4 bases from V and 2 bases from J; bases unmatched to any gene: 11. Germline CDR1 is SGHVS and CDR2 is FQNEAQ. The CDR3 nucleotides read TGTGCCAGCAGCTCCATGGGGCTGCGGGGGGCCACAGATACGCAGTATTTT. Translating it yields CASSSMGLRGATDTQYF.